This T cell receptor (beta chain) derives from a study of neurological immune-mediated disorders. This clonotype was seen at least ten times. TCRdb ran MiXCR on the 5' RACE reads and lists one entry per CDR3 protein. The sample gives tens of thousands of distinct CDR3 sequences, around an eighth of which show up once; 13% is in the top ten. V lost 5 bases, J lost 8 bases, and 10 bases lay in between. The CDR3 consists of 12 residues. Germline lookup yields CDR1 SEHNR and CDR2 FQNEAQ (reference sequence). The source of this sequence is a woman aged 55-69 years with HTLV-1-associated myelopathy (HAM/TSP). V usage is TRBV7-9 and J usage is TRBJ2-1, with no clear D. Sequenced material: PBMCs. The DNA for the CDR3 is TGTGCCAGCAGCCCCGTGGGGTATGAGCAGTTCTTC. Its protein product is CASSPVGYEQFF.